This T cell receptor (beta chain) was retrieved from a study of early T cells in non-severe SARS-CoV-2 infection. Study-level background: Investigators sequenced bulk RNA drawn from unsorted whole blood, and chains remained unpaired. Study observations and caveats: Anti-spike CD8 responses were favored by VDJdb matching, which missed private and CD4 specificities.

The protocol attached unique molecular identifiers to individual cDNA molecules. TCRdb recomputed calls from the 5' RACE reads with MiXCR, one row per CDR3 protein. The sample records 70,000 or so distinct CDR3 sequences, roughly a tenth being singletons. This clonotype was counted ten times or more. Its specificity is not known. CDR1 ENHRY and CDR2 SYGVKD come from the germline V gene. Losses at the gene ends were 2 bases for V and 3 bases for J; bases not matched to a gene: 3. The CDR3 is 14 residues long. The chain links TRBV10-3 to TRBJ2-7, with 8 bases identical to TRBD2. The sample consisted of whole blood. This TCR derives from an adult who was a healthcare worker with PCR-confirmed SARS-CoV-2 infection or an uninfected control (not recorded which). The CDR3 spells CAISESGSLYEQYF. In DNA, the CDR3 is TGTGCCATCAGTGAGAGCGGGAGCCTCTACGAGCAGTACTTC.